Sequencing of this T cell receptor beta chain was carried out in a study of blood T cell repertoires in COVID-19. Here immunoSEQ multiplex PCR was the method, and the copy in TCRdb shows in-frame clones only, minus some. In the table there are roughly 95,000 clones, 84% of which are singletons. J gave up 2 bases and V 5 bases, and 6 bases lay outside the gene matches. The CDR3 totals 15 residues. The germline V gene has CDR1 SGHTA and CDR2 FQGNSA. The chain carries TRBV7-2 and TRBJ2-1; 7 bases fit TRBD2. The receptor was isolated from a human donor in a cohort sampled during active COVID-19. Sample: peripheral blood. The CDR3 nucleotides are TGTGCCAGCAGCCCACGGGGGGACCCCTACAATGAGCAGTTCTTC. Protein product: CASSPRGDPYNEQFF. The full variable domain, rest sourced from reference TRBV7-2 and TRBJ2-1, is GAGVSQSPSNKVTEKGKDVELRCDPISGHTALYWYRQSLGQGLEFLIYFQGNSAPDKSGLPSDRFSAERTGGSVSTLTIQRTQQEDSAVYLCASSPRGDPYNEQFFGPGTRLTVL.